Each of the 8 T cell receptor beta chains below was sequenced from the same sample in a study of T cell repertoires in cytomegalovirus infection. One entry per CDR3 protein results from TCRdb running MiXCR on the reads. Counted here are 65,000 to 90,000 distinct CDR3 sequences, 4% occurring once; the ten biggest clones make up around a fifth. Sequenced: PBMCs. The source of these receptors is a human donor in good health (CMV status not recorded). Some clones in this sample may be carry-over from other donors' samples.

This clonotype was seen ten or more times. The V call is TRBV7-6, the J call TRBJ2-7; TRBD2 is a possible D gene (6 bases). This CDR3 is 14 amino acids long. Germline V gene data show CDR1 as SGHVS and CDR2 as FNYEAQ. The V and J ends lost 5 bases and 6 bases respectively, with 17 bases between them. CDR3 bases: TGTGCCAGCAGCCGCGATTCGGGGGTTAGCGAGCAGTACTTC. Translated: CASSRDSGVSEQYF.

This clonotype showed up many times. The V call is TRBV7-2, the J call TRBJ2-7, with 7 bases identical to TRBD2. This CDR3 has 15 residues. Germline V lookup: CDR1 SGHTA, CDR2 FQGNSA. V shed 3 bases and J 0 bases; nucleotides not matched to a gene: 5. CDR3 nucleotides: TGTGCCAGCAGCTTGACGGGAGGAAGCTCCTACGAGCAGTACTTC. Translating it yields CASSLTGGSSYEQYF.

This clonotype showed up many times. V usage is TRBV25-1 and J usage is TRBJ2-7; 11 bases are a match to TRBD2. The germline V gene encodes CDR1 MGHDK and CDR2 SYGVNS. J gave up 3 bases and V 7 bases, and 5 bases lay outside the gene matches. The CDR3 totals 14 residues. The CDR3, as DNA: TGTGCCAGCATTATGGGACTAGCGGACTACGAGCAGTACTTC. Translating gives CASIMGLADYEQYF.

The sample holds many counts of this clonotype. The chain carries TRBV7-2 and TRBJ2-3; TRBD2 aligns across 11 bases. The germline gives CDR1 SGHTA, CDR2 FQGNSA. The CDR3 is 17 residues long. V gave up 3 bases and J gave up 1 base; unmatched junction bases: 6. The CDR3 reads CASSLRLLAGGTDTQYF. The CDR3 bases are TGTGCCAGCAGCTTGCGGTTACTAGCGGGGGGCACAGATACGCAGTATTTT. The variable domain in full, completed from reference TRBV7-2 and TRBJ2-3, reads GAGVSQSPSNKVTEKGKDVELRCDPISGHTALYWYRQSLGQGLEFLIYFQGNSAPDKSGLPSDRFSAERTGGSVSTLTIQRTQQEDSAVYLCASSLRLLAGGTDTQYFGPGTRLTVL.

This clonotype came up many times. The rearrangement links TRBV11-2 to TRBJ2-3; tentatively, D is TRBD2 (7 bases). Germline V gives CDR1 SGHAT, CDR2 FQNNGV. V was pared by 0 bases and J by 0 bases, with 25 bases between. This CDR3 contains 21 residues. CDR3 region: CASSLERGGVGGTSSTDTQYF. The DNA for the CDR3 is TGTGCCAGCAGCTTAGAAAGGGGGGGGGTCGGGGGGACGTCTAGCACAGATACGCAGTATTTT.

This clonotype occurred many times. The chain has TRBV11-2 and TRBJ1-6; D call uncertain. Germline-derived CDR1 and CDR2 are SGHAT and FQNNGV. There are 13 residues in the CDR3. V lost 3 bases and J lost 10, with 10 bases in between. The CDR3 DNA sequence: TGTGCCAGCAGCTTCGGGGTTGGCTCACCCCTCCACTTT. Its translation is CASSFGVGSPLHF.

This clonotype was counted many times. CDR3 in amino acids: CASSFGLVLDQYF. The CDR3 coding sequence is TGTGCCAGCAGCTTTGGCTTAGTCCTAGACCAGTACTTC. V usage is TRBV11-2 and J usage is TRBJ2-5; D gene unclear. The CDR3 runs 13 residues. The V gene lost 3 bases and the J gene lost 10 bases, with 15 bases spanning the gap. Germline CDR1 reads SGHAT; CDR2 reads FQNNGV. The variable domain in full, completed from reference TRBV11-2 and TRBJ2-5, reads EAGVAQSPRYKIIEKRQSVAFWCNPISGHATLYWYQQILGQGPKLLIQFQNNGVVDDSQLPKDRFSAERLKGVDSTLKIQPAKLEDSAVYLCASSFGLVLDQYFGPGTRLLVL.

This clonotype came up many times. The gene calls are TRBV7-9 and TRBJ2-7; 10 bases align to TRBD2. The CDR3 is 15 amino acids. CDR1 is SEHNR, CDR2 FQNEAQ, per germline (reference sequence). J gave up 7 bases and V 5 bases, and 11 bases lay outside the gene matches. The CDR3 sequence: CASSLTGLAAREQYF. The DNA for the CDR3 is TGTGCCAGCAGCCTAACCGGACTAGCGGCGAGAGAGCAGTACTTC.